This T cell receptor beta chain was captured by sequencing in a study of blood T cell repertoires in COVID-19. Germline-derived CDR1 and CDR2 are SGDLS and YYNGEE. V gave up 0 bases and J gave up 5 bases, with 8 bases separating them. The CDR3 loop spans 13 amino acids. In its sample, this clone was seen a few times. Assay: immunoSEQ multiplex PCR; the TCRdb copy retains only in-frame clones and omits some. The table records more than 300,000 clones, more than 70% of them present only once. The clonotype was recovered from a woman aged 18-30 years who had recovered from COVID-19. Input material: PBMCs or T cells enriched from blood (not recorded which). The gene calls are TRBV9 and TRBJ1-1, with D possibly being TRBD1 (6 bases). The CDR3 DNA sequence: TGTGCCAGCAGCGTAGTCGGACAGACTGAAGCTTTCTTT. Translating gives CASSVVGQTEAFF.